The 31 T cell receptor beta chains reported below all come from one sample, sequenced in a study of monozygotic twins with inflammatory bowel disease. TCRdb re-called the 5' RACE reads; every CDR3 protein appears as one record, without DNA. The table for this sample gives approximately 160,000 distinct CDR3 sequences. Material: blood. The source of these receptors is a human donor with ulcerative colitis or Crohn's disease, or a healthy co-twin of an affected twin (not recorded which).

The chain is built from TRBV24-1 and TRBJ2-7. Germline V gene sequence: CDR1 KGHDR, CDR2 SFDVKD. The CDR3 runs to 14 residues. CDR3 sequence reads: CATSDWPHSYEQYF.

The chain links TRBV19 to TRBJ1-1; TCRdb returns TRBD1, unconfirmable since there is no DNA. CDR1 is LNHDA, CDR2 SQIVND, per germline (reference sequence). The CDR3 is 15 residues long. CDR3 sequence: CASRSTDQMNTEAFF.

The chain joins TRBV30 to TRBJ2-1. Germline lookup yields CDR1 GTSNPN and CDR2 SVGIG (reference sequence). This CDR3 region has 14 residues. CDR3 residues: CAWSAGRPYNEQFF.

This chain links TRBV28 with TRBJ2-7. Germline CDR1 MDHEN, CDR2 SYDVKM. The CDR3 length is 14 residues. CDR3 sequence: CASSRLRSSYEQYF.

The chain links TRBV20-1 to TRBJ1-2; no DNA is available, so the TRBD1 call from TCRdb remains unchecked. Germline lookup yields CDR1 DFQATT and CDR2 SNEGSKA (reference sequence). The length of the CDR3 is 13 residues. The CDR3 is CSVRVPGTYGYTF.

This chain links TRBV27 with TRBJ1-1. There are 12 residues in the CDR3. CDR1 is MNHEY and CDR2 is SMNVEV in the germline V gene (reference sequence). CDR3 residues: CASSGRLTEAFF.

The V call is TRBV18, the J call TRBJ1-1; the TCRdb D gene call, TRBD1, has no DNA to confirm it. The CDR3 consists of 13 residues. Per the germline V gene, CDR1 is KGHSH and CDR2 is LQKENI. CDR3 loop: CASSPGPNTEAFF.

The chain uses TRBV5-4 and TRBJ2-1; TCRdb indicates TRBD2, and absent DNA this call remains unverified. The germline V gene encodes CDR1 SGHNT and CDR2 YYREEE (reference sequence). This CDR3 contains 14 residues. The CDR3 loop is CASHGTESRNEQFF.

This chain uses TRBV20-1 with TRBJ2-2; without DNA, the TCRdb call of TRBD2 cannot be checked. The CDR3 loop spans 15 amino acids. Germline V gene lookup returns CDR1 DFQATT and CDR2 SNEGSKA (reference sequence). CDR3 amino acids: CSARGGGSGTGELFF.

The J gene is TRBJ1-5, the V gene TRBV4-2; TCRdb indicates TRBD1, and absent DNA this call remains unverified. This CDR3 is 15 amino acids long. The germline V gene encodes CDR1 LGHNA and CDR2 YNFKEQ. This CDR3 reads CASSQDRRGNQPQHF.

The chain combines TRBV27 with TRBJ1-5. CDR3 length equals 14 residues. Germline V CDR1 and CDR2: MNHEY, SMNVEV (reference sequence). The CDR3 loop is CASSLTRQNQPQHF.

This chain joins TRBV9 and TRBJ1-2. The CDR3 runs 12 residues. CDR1 is SGDLS and CDR2 is YYNGEE in the germline V gene. CDR3 residues: CTSSVRAGGYTF.

The chain links TRBV27 to TRBJ1-3. CDR3 length: 15 amino acids. Germline V CDR1 and CDR2: MNHEY, SMNVEV (reference sequence). This CDR3 reads CASSLSVGSGNTIYF.

The V call is TRBV9, the J call TRBJ2-5; checking the TCRdb D call of TRBD2 is not possible without DNA. CDR1 SGDLS and CDR2 YYNGEE come from the germline V gene. The CDR3 extends over 14 amino acids. CDR3 sequence: CASSPGLPQETQYF.

The chain uses TRBV5-1 and TRBJ2-6. This CDR3 comprises 14 residues. The germline V gene has CDR1 SGHRS and CDR2 YFSETQ. CDR3 sequence: CASSSTLGANVLTF.

V and J are TRBV20-1 and TRBJ2-7; TCRdb designates TRBD2, a call that cannot be tested without DNA. The CDR3 runs 16 residues. The germline gives CDR1 DFQATT, CDR2 SNEGSKA (reference sequence). The CDR3 here is CSARSVGPAAGYEQYF.

This chain links TRBV20-1 with TRBJ2-1; TCRdb selects TRBD2, and the lack of DNA leaves this call unchecked. The CDR3 covers 15 residues. Germline CDR1 is DFQATT and CDR2 is SNEGSKA (reference sequence). CDR3 sequence reads: CSASSGTSGTNEQFF.

V and J are TRBV20-1 and TRBJ2-3; absent DNA, TCRdb's TRBD2 call cannot be checked. The CDR3 covers 14 residues. Germline assignment: CDR1 DFQATT and CDR2 SNEGSKA (reference sequence). The CDR3 reads CSALGTIGTDTQYF.

The chain couples TRBV28 to TRBJ1-1. This CDR3 comprises 16 residues. Germline lookup yields CDR1 MDHEN and CDR2 SYDVKM. CDR3 amino acids: CASSLIGAVVNTEAFF.

This chain connects TRBV12-3 or TRBV12-4 to TRBJ1-2. The CDR3 sequence is 15 residues long. The CDR3: CASRLDNQGGYGYTF.

This chain joins TRBV2 and TRBJ2-1; as DNA is missing, the TRBD1 call by TCRdb cannot be tested. Germline V CDR1 and CDR2: SNHLY, FYNNEI. This CDR3 contains 14 residues. The CDR3 spells CASSEGGSYNEQFF. The full variable domain, with the rest looked up from reference TRBV2 and TRBJ2-1, is EPEVTQTPSHQVTQMGQEVILRCVPISNHLYFYWYRQILGQKVEFLVSFYNNEISEKSEIFDDQFSVERPDGSNFTLKIRSTKLEDSAMYFCASSEGGSYNEQFFGPGTRLTVL.

The chain employs TRBV10-3 and TRBJ2-1; TCRdb picks TRBD2, but there is no DNA to check that call. CDR1 ENHRY and CDR2 SYGVKD come from the germline V gene. The CDR3 is 13 residues long. The CDR3 protein is CAIRGGNYNEQFF.

CDR3 amino acids: CASSSGLAGGNNEQFF. The rearrangement joins TRBV11-2 to TRBJ2-1; no DNA is available, so the TRBD2 call from TCRdb remains unchecked. CDR3 size: 16 residues. CDR1 SGHAT and CDR2 FQNNGV come from the germline V gene.

The chain has TRBV11-1 and TRBJ2-7; with no DNA, the TCRdb D assignment of TRBD1 cannot be verified. Germline values: CDR1 SGHAT, CDR2 FQDESV (reference sequence). The CDR3 spans 18 residues. The CDR3 loop is CASSSGYRDRGADYEQYF.

This chain connects TRBV5-1 to TRBJ1-2; TCRdb's D gene call, TRBD1, goes unchecked for lack of DNA. CDR3 length: 15 amino acids. Germline V lookup: CDR1 SGHRS, CDR2 YFSETQ. The CDR3 spells CASSQRTGPNYGYTF.

The chain employs TRBV4-3 and TRBJ1-2. Germline CDR1 and CDR2: LGHNA and YSLEER. The CDR3 is 15 amino acids. The CDR3 loop is CASSQDLSWNYGYTF.

This chain joins TRBV5-5 and TRBJ2-1; TCRdb's assignment of TRBD2 cannot be checked, as there is no DNA. Germline CDR1 and CDR2: SGHKS and YYEKEE (reference sequence). The CDR3 has 14 amino acids. CDR3 residues: CASSPTSGGNEQFF.

J is TRBJ2-5 and V is TRBV7-8. The CDR3 runs to 14 residues. Germline CDR1 reads SGHVS; CDR2 reads FQNEAQ. CDR3 protein: CASSLSVEQETQYF.

The V gene is TRBV6-5, the J gene TRBJ1-2; TCRdb indicates TRBD1, and absent DNA this call remains unverified. The CDR3 runs to 14 residues. Germline V CDR1 and CDR2: MNHEY, SVGAGI. CDR3 region: CASSYSGGNYGYTF.

The CDR3 spells CASRERGEQFF. V and J are TRBV12-3 or TRBV12-4 and TRBJ2-1. The CDR3 has 11 amino acids.

V is TRBV6-2 or TRBV6-3 and J is TRBJ1-5. CDR1 and CDR2 from the germline V gene are MNHEY and SVGEGT. The CDR3 is 15 amino acids. Here the CDR3 reads CASSFGGSRNQPQHF.